The 9 T cell receptor beta chains below were found in one sample sequenced in a study of CD8 T cells in ankylosing spondylitis (dated by TCRdb to the late 2010s). Which antigens these TCRs recognize remains unknown. General study outcomes and caveats: Blood from ankylosing spondylitis patients appeared to be characterized by a TCR beta motif made up of about 8 highly homologous amino acid variants.

Receptor libraries were prepared by 5' RACE. Reads for this sample came from an Illumina HiSeq 2500. TCRdb reran the public reads through fastp at Q25 and MiXCR, keeping productive beta chains. Every CDR3 protein is listed once, alongside the most common genes and DNA of its rows. The sample table contains around 490,000 distinct CDR3 sequences; only one count was recorded for approximately 5.3% of them. The ten largest clones add up to 3.5% of the sample. The sequenced material came from blood, either unsorted or a sorted T cell fraction (not recorded which). Receptors originate from a male donor with ankylosing spondylitis.

This clonotype was seen ten or more times. The gene calls are TRBV5-1 and TRBJ1-1; 9 bases are a match to TRBD1. The CDR3 consists of 16 residues. Looked up from germline, CDR1 is SGHRS and CDR2 is YFSETQ. The V and J ends lost 0 bases and 0 bases, in that order; junction bases with no gene match: 3. The CDR3 here is CASSLDGDRVNTEAFF. CDR3 bases: TGCGCCAGCAGCTTGGATGGGGACAGGGTGAACACTGAAGCTTTCTTT. The variable domain in full, with the rest retrieved from reference TRBV5-1 and TRBJ1-1, is KAGVTQTPRYLIKTRGQQVTLSCSPISGHRSVSWYQQTPGQGLQFLFEYFSETQRNKGNFPGRFSGRQFSNSRSEMNVSTLELGDSALYLCASSLDGDRVNTEAFFGQGTRLTVV.

This clonotype was found many times. The V gene is TRBV5-1, the J gene TRBJ2-1; TRBD2 matches at 8 bases. Germline CDR1 reads SGHRS; CDR2 reads YFSETQ. V lost 1 base, J lost 5 bases, and 2 bases stayed unmatched. This CDR3 has 14 amino acids. The CDR3 sequence: CASSLSLADNEQFF. CDR3 in DNA: TGCGCCAGCAGCTTGTCACTAGCGGACAATGAGCAGTTCTTC.

This clonotype has at least ten counts. V gene TRBV5-4 combines with J gene TRBJ2-1; possibly TRBD2 for D (6 bases). The V and J ends lost 0 bases and 2 bases respectively, with 9 bases between them. CDR3 size: 15 residues. Germline lookup yields CDR1 SGHNT and CDR2 YYREEE (reference sequence). Here the CDR3 reads CASSLGTTPYNEQFF. DNA of the CDR3: TGTGCCAGCAGCTTGGGGACTACGCCCTACAATGAGCAGTTCTTC.

This clonotype was seen only a few times. This chain connects TRBV7-2 to TRBJ2-1; no definite D call. The CDR3 extends over 16 amino acids. The germline V gene has CDR1 SGHTA and CDR2 FQGNSA. Trimming removed 2 bases from V and 6 bases from J, with 17 bases in between. The CDR3 region is CASSLFSSMGGNEQFF. The CDR3, as DNA: TGTGCCAGCAGCTTATTCAGCAGTATGGGTGGCAATGAGCAGTTCTTC.

This clonotype was picked up many times. The chain is built from TRBV20-1 and TRBJ1-1; TRBD1 aligns across 7 bases. Trimming took 0 bases from V and 7 from J; bases not matched to a gene: 11. Germline V gene lookup returns CDR1 DFQATT and CDR2 SNEGSKA (reference sequence). This CDR3 is 15 amino acids long. CDR3 sequence reads: CSARDSGGDRFEAFF. Written as DNA, the CDR3 is TGCAGTGCTAGAGATTCAGGGGGAGACAGATTTGAAGCTTTCTTT.

In its sample, this clonotype was seen many times. The V call is TRBV4-1, the J call TRBJ2-3; 11 positions agree with TRBD2. Germline V CDR1 and CDR2: MGHRA, YSYEKL. This CDR3 is built from 15 residues. J lost 4 bases, V lost 2 bases, and 2 bases had no gene match. CDR3 coding DNA: TGCGCCAGCAGCCAACTACTAGCGGGAGCAGATACGCAGTATTTT. Encoded protein: CASSQLLAGADTQYF.

This clonotype came up a few times. V and J are TRBV5-1 and TRBJ2-1; possible D gene TRBD1, 5 bases. V was cut by 0 bases and J by 7 bases, with 14 bases left in between. This CDR3 is built from 15 residues. Per the germline V gene, CDR1 is SGHRS and CDR2 is YFSETQ. The CDR3 region is CASSLEGHGDNEQFF. DNA for the CDR3: TGCGCCAGCAGCTTGGAAGGACATGGGGATAATGAGCAGTTCTTC.

Many counts were recorded for this clonotype. The CDR3 region is CASSELAGGYNEQFF. The CDR3 DNA reads as TGTGCCAGCAGTGAACTAGCGGGGGGATACAATGAGCAGTTCTTC. The V call is TRBV2, the J call TRBJ2-1; 11 bases are a match to TRBD2. Germline CDR1 SNHLY, CDR2 FYNNEI. The CDR3 spans 15 residues. Trimming cost V 2 bases and J 4 bases; bases outside gene matches: 1.

This clonotype was observed many times. One junction end disagrees with the germline gene, perhaps due to a read error. J is TRBJ1-5 and V is TRBV20-1; maybe TRBD1 (5 bases). The CDR3 is 13 residues long. Germline values: CDR1 DFQATT, CDR2 SNEGSKA (reference sequence). DNA for the CDR3: TGCAGTGCCAGAGGGGCAGATGAGCGGCCCCAGCATTTT. As protein: CSARGADERPQHF.